The clone carrying this T cell receptor beta chain was observed a few times. What it binds is unknown. This sample includes further DNA sequences coding for the same CDR3. Time point: after neoadjuvant nivolumab, at surgical resection. This sample stems from a study of neoadjuvant anti-PD-1 for oral cavity cancer. Across the whole study: Before surgery, most patients got three to four biweekly 3 mg/kg nivolumab doses. Broader study findings: TCR analyses covered only a few patients per response group. PBMC Gini-index clonality exceeded responders' in non-responders post-nivolumab.

Profiled with immunoSEQ multiplex PCR; TCRdb holds only in-frame clones, not every one. The sample has fewer than 90,000 clones; 70% to 90% are singletons. The junction had 1 base not matched to a gene; V was cut back by 2 bases and J by 2 bases. The CDR3 is 15 amino acids. Germline assignment: CDR1 SGHTA and CDR2 FQGNSA. The starting material was PBMCs, obtained after nivolumab (anti-PD-1) treatment. This receptor was identified in a person aged 35-79 years with oral cavity squamous cell carcinoma. The V gene is TRBV7-2, the J gene TRBJ2-7, with 12 positions matching TRBD2. This CDR3 is CASSLLAGGPYEQYF. The CDR3 DNA reads as TGTGCCAGCAGCTTACTAGCGGGAGGGCCCTACGAGCAGTACTTC.